These T cell receptor beta chains were read from a single sample in a study of T cells after yellow fever vaccination. TCRdb redid the calling of the 5' RACE reads with MiXCR, one entry per CDR3 protein. The sample yields about 230,000 distinct CDR3 sequences, around 6.7% seen once. Specimen: CD4+ T cells sorted from PBMCs, collected on the day of the yellow fever booster vaccination. These receptors were taken from a man under 40 who received the YFV17D yellow fever vaccine. CDR3s include the opening cysteine and the closing phenylalanine or tryptophan. The order of the fields is D gene, clone size, V gene, J gene, CDR3 protein, CDR3 DNA. The D gene is left open where the match is weak. Only part of the rows carry a size: once, few, many, or a class if the clone is expanded.

D: -
size: -
V: TRBV3-1
J: TRBJ2-7
CDR3: CASSRSGSGTYEQYF
DNA: TGTGCCAGCAGCCGATCTGGTAGCGGAACCTACGAGCAGTACTTC

D: -
size: few
V: TRBV6-2/TRBV6-3
J: TRBJ2-7
CDR3: CASSPSTLRPHEQYF
DNA: TGTGCCAGCAGCCCCTCCACCCTGAGGCCCCACGAGCAGTACTTC

D: -
size: many
V: TRBV3-1
J: TRBJ2-1
CDR3: CASSQGGFF
DNA: TGTGCCAGCAGCCAAGGTGGGTTCTTC

D: TRBD2
size: -
V: TRBV5-1
J: TRBJ2-7
CDR3: CASSQNPLSSGSYEQYF
DNA: TGCGCCAGCAGCCAGAACCCGTTGTCTAGCGGTTCCTACGAGCAGTACTTC

D: -
size: -
V: TRBV28
J: TRBJ2-7
CDR3: CASLGAGSYEQYF
DNA: TGTGCCAGTCTTGGCGCCGGTTCCTACGAGCAGTACTTC

D: -
size: many
V: TRBV10-3
J: TRBJ1-5
CDR3: CAISEPDQPQHF
DNA: TGTGCCATCAGTGAACCAGATCAGCCCCAGCATTTT

D: -
size: many
V: TRBV10-3
J: TRBJ2-2
CDR3: CAIKNDTPRGELFF
DNA: TGTGCCATCAAGAACGACACCCCCCGAGGGGAGCTGTTTTTT

D: TRBD1
size: few
V: TRBV25-1
J: TRBJ2-1
CDR3: CASRGTGLDHNEQFF
DNA: TGTGCCAGCAGGGGGACAGGTCTGGACCACAATGAGCAGTTCTTC

D: -
size: -
V: TRBV14
J: TRBJ1-6
CDR3: CASSQDLGARAPLHF
DNA: TGTGCCAGCAGCCAAGATCTAGGGGCTAGGGCACCCCTCCACTTT

D: -
size: few
V: TRBV15
J: TRBJ1-1
CDR3: CATSRDGGQPEAFF
DNA: TGTGCCACCAGCAGAGATGGAGGACAGCCTGAAGCTTTCTTT

D: -
size: few
V: TRBV28
J: TRBJ2-1
CDR3: CASSLPPVSRFSYNEQFF
DNA: TGTGCCAGCAGTTTACCCCCCGTGAGCCGATTCTCCTACAATGAGCAGTTCTTC

D: -
size: -
V: TRBV7-3
J: TRBJ2-7
CDR3: CASSPQGGGLIYEQYF
DNA: TGTGCCAGCAGTCCCCAGGGGGGAGGGCTCATCTACGAGCAGTACTTC

D: -
size: few
V: TRBV10-3
J: TRBJ2-7
CDR3: CAIGDSYEQYF
DNA: TGTGCCATCGGTGACAGCTACGAGCAGTACTTC

D: TRBD2
size: many
V: TRBV12-3/TRBV12-4
J: TRBJ2-7
CDR3: CASSLPWREGRWHEQYF
DNA: TGTGCCAGCAGTTTACCTTGGCGGGAGGGCCGATGGCACGAGCAGTACTTC

D: TRBD1
size: few
V: TRBV9
J: TRBJ2-1
CDR3: CASSVTGGIYEQFF
DNA: TGTGCCAGCAGCGTCACAGGGGGAATTTATGAGCAGTTCTTC

D: -
size: many
V: TRBV7-2
J: TRBJ2-1
CDR3: CASSFVRANRAGNEQFF
DNA: TGTGCCAGCAGCTTTGTTAGGGCCAACCGGGCCGGGAATGAGCAGTTCTTC

D: TRBD1
size: -
V: TRBV7-2
J: TRBJ2-7
CDR3: CSISLQDRVNEQYF
DNA: TGTTCCATCAGCTTACAGGACAGGGTAAATGAGCAGTACTTC

D: -
size: -
V: TRBV20-1
J: TRBJ2-7
CDR3: CSARTTDIHEQYF
DNA: TGCAGTGCTAGAACGACAGACATCCACGAGCAGTACTTC

D: -
size: few
V: TRBV20-1
J: TRBJ1-2
CDR3: CSASNGPAYGYTF
DNA: TGCAGTGCTAGCAACGGCCCCGCCTATGGCTACACCTTC

D: -
size: many
V: TRBV9
J: TRBJ2-3
CDR3: CASSVAGVGPSTDTQYF
DNA: TGTGCCAGCAGCGTAGCGGGAGTGGGTCCTAGCACAGATACGCAGTATTTT

D: TRBD2
size: -
V: TRBV6-1
J: TRBJ2-3
CDR3: CASSGTSGGTDTQYF
DNA: TGTGCCAGCTCCGGGACTAGCGGGGGCACAGATACGCAGTATTTT

D: -
size: -
V: TRBV30
J: TRBJ1-1
CDR3: CACHPMNRAPTEAFF
DNA: TGTGCCTGTCATCCCATGAACAGAGCCCCCACTGAAGCTTTCTTT

D: -
size: many
V: TRBV29-1
J: TRBJ2-5
CDR3: CSVEGVGGQLGAQYF
DNA: TGCAGCGTTGAGGGTGTGGGGGGGCAGCTTGGGGCCCAGTACTTC

D: TRBD2
size: -
V: TRBV7-2
J: TRBJ2-1
CDR3: CASSLEGTRKYFF
DNA: TGTGCCAGCAGCTTAGAAGGGACTAGAAAATATTTCTTC

D: TRBD2
size: -
V: TRBV7-2
J: TRBJ2-1
CDR3: CVSSFRLAGYNEQFF
DNA: TGTGTCAGCAGCTTTAGACTAGCGGGCTACAATGAGCAGTTCTTC

D: -
size: -
V: TRBV12-3/TRBV12-4
J: TRBJ1-3
CDR3: CASSFFSGNTIYF
DNA: TGTGCCAGCAGTTTCTTCTCTGGAAACACCATATATTTT

D: TRBD2
size: few
V: TRBV6-2/TRBV6-3
J: TRBJ2-3
CDR3: CASSSEQLAGGTDTQYF
DNA: TGTGCCAGCAGTTCCGAGCAACTAGCGGGAGGCACAGATACGCAGTATTTT

D: -
size: -
V: TRBV3-1
J: TRBJ2-5
CDR3: CASSQVTTIQETQYF
DNA: TGTGCCAGCAGCCAAGTCACGACGATCCAAGAGACCCAGTACTTC

D: -
size: -
V: TRBV15
J: TRBJ2-5
CDR3: CATSRELGTQYF
DNA: TGTGCCACCAGCAGAGAGTTAGGGACCCAGTACTTC

D: TRBD2
size: -
V: TRBV6-5
J: TRBJ2-2
CDR3: CASSYSRGLAPGELFF
DNA: TGTGCCAGCAGTTATAGTCGGGGACTAGCTCCCGGGGAGCTGTTTTTT

D: -
size: few
V: TRBV6-5
J: TRBJ1-5
CDR3: CASSYSGGVGNQPQHF
DNA: TGTGCCAGCAGTTACTCTGGCGGTGTTGGCAATCAGCCCCAGCATTTT

D: TRBD2
size: few
V: TRBV18
J: TRBJ2-1
CDR3: CASSPGTAGTSGSYFF
DNA: TGTGCCAGCTCACCAGGGACGGCCGGGACTAGCGGGAGTTATTTCTTC